A selection of T cell receptor beta chains follows, all from one sample in a study of cytomegalovirus exposure and HLA in healthy donors. Assay: immunoSEQ multiplex PCR; the TCRdb copy retains only in-frame clones and omits some. This repertoire comprises about 210,000 clones; its ten largest clones make up over 0.75%. Material for sequencing was PBMCs. Receptor source: a woman aged 25 to 39 in good health and CMV-seropositive. Both conserved end residues are part of each CDR3. The D gene is left open where the match is weak.

J: TRBJ1-2
D: .
V: TRBV9
DNA: TGTGCCAGCAGCCCCGGGACATCAAACTATGGCTACACCTTC
CDR3: CASSPGTSNYGYTF

J: TRBJ1-1
D: .
V: TRBV2
DNA: TGTGCCAGCAGTGATCCGGGTTCAGAAGCTTTCTTT
CDR3: CASSDPGSEAFF

J: TRBJ1-5
D: .
V: TRBV30
DNA: TGTGCCTGGAGTGGCCCAGGGGTGGTGGGTCAGCCCCAGCATTTT
CDR3: CAWSGPGVVGQPQHF

J: TRBJ2-7
D: TRBD2
V: TRBV27
DNA: TGTGCCAGCAGTTTCGCGGGAGGACAATACGAGCAGTACTTC
CDR3: CASSFAGGQYEQYF

J: TRBJ1-6
D: .
V: TRBV5-1
DNA: TGCGCCAGCAGCTTCGGCGGCAGTTCGATTGTTGATTCACCCCTCCACTTT
CDR3: CASSFGGSSIVDSPLHF

J: TRBJ2-5
D: TRBD2
V: TRBV7-9
DNA: TGTGCCAGCAGCTTAGGGTTTGGACTAGCGGGAGTAGAGACCCAGTACTTC
CDR3: CASSLGFGLAGVETQYF

J: TRBJ2-3
D: TRBD1
V: TRBV2
DNA: TGTGCCAGCAGTGAATCGGGACAGGGCGCAGATACGCAGTATTTT
CDR3: CASSESGQGADTQYF

J: TRBJ2-7
D: .
V: TRBV19
DNA: TGTGCCAGTAGTAGATTCTCTCAAACTCCGGGTGAGCAGTACTTC
CDR3: CASSRFSQTPGEQYF

J: TRBJ2-5
D: .
V: TRBV7-2
DNA: TGTGCCAGCAGCCCGGGACTGACAGAGACCCAGTACTTC
CDR3: CASSPGLTETQYF

J: TRBJ1-2
D: .
V: TRBV6-5
DNA: TGTGCCAGCAGTTACCGACAAACGACTAACTATGGCTACACCTTC
CDR3: CASSYRQTTNYGYTF

J: TRBJ1-2
D: .
V: TRBV2
DNA: TGTGCCAGCAGCCTCTGGACAGCTAACTATGGCTACACCTTC
CDR3: CASSLWTANYGYTF

J: TRBJ2-7
D: TRBD2
V: TRBV9
DNA: TGTGCCAGCAGCGTAGGAGGTAGCGGGAGCTACGAGCAGTACTTC
CDR3: CASSVGGSGSYEQYF

J: TRBJ2-2
D: TRBD2
V: TRBV25-1
DNA: TGTGCCAGCAGTGAAGGAGGGACTAGCGCCTTCACCGGGGAGCTGTTTTTT
CDR3: CASSEGGTSAFTGELFF

J: TRBJ2-3
D: .
V: TRBV27
DNA: TGTGCCAGCAGTTTATCTAGCGATAGAGATACGCAGTATTTT
CDR3: CASSLSSDRDTQYF

J: TRBJ2-1
D: .
V: TRBV10-1
DNA: TGCGCCAGCAGTCCCAGGGTCGGGGGTTGGAATGAGCAGTTCTTC
CDR3: CASSPRVGGWNEQFF

J: TRBJ2-3
D: TRBD1
V: TRBV6-1
DNA: TGTGCCAGCAGTGCAGGGACAGGCGACACAGATACGCAGTATTTT
CDR3: CASSAGTGDTDTQYF

J: TRBJ2-7
D: .
V: TRBV19
DNA: TGTGCCAGTAGTCCGGGACCTCACAGGGACGAGCAGTACTTC
CDR3: CASSPGPHRDEQYF